Sequencing of this TCR beta chain was carried out in a study of PD-L1 blockade in urothelial cancer. Study information: Bladder-origin urothelial cancer in males covered about 90% of the 29 patients. Across blood samples, T cells had a median count of about 140,000.

PCRs were each spiked with synthetic TCR analog templates. Sequencing used immunoSEQ multiplex PCR; TCRdb keeps in-frame clones, though not all of them. The sample consists of about 120,000 clones, roughly 91% of them appearing once. This CDR3 has 16 amino acids. With V trimmed by 3 bases and J by 3 bases, 3 bases remained unmatched. The germline V gene has CDR1 SGHDT and CDR2 YYEEEE. Time point in this sample: peripheral blood 6 weeks after treatment start. The receptor comes from a man aged 55 to 70 with urothelial cancer. The sequencing used PBMCs, collected around atezolizumab (anti-PD-L1) treatment. V usage is TRBV5-6 and J usage is TRBJ2-3; 14 bases fit TRBD2. CDR3 in amino acids: CASSSGLAGGTDTQYF. CDR3 DNA: TGTGCCAGCAGCTCTGGACTAGCGGGGGGAACAGATACGCAGTATTTT.